This TCR beta chain is from a study of cytomegalovirus exposure and HLA in healthy donors. General study findings and limits: Reportedly, a later analysis found an Asian-associated ancestry cluster had fewer N-insertions than the approximately 700-donor mean. Analyses of presence and absence presupposed an approximately uniform sequencing depth across donors.

The PCR employed 60 Vbeta primers together with 13 Jbeta primers. The repertoire was sequenced with immunoSEQ multiplex PCR; TCRdb's copy has only in-frame clones and lacks some. Here the sample spans about 97,000 clones, 65% to 85% being singletons. On this clone: Its target is not known.

The sample taken for sequencing was PBMCs. The clonotype originates from a woman between 35 and 50 years old in good health and CMV-seronegative.

The CDR3, as DNA: TGTGCCAGCAGATCATACACAGGGAACGGGGCCAACGTCCTGACTTTC. Translation gives CASRSYTGNGANVLTF. The gene calls are TRBV28 and TRBJ2-6; a possible D gene is TRBD1 (6 bases). V gave up 6 bases and J gave up 4 bases, with 16 bases separating them. The CDR3 length is 16 residues. Germline-derived CDR1 and CDR2 are MDHEN and SYDVKM.